This record looks at one TCR beta chain sequence and its context. This clone was seen only once. The antigen it binds to is not known. Base qualities are missing; no much larger clone stands one base away. These data come from a study of shared clonotypes between healthy human individuals (TCRdb year 2020). About the full investigation: The cohort included a few men and two women between 18 and 49 years of age. For each donor, CD4 naive and CD4 memory were each run on three plates, CD8 naive on two plates, and CD8 memory on one plate. Blood TCR repertoires of a handful of healthy adults were deeply sequenced to estimate repertoire size and the extent of clonotype sharing between individuals. Different laboratories and diverse techniques were used to prepare libraries and sequence TCR repertoires, to increase sequencing depth and limit assay-specific biases. Leukapheresis yielded between about 0.85 and 10 billion PBMCs per donor. Findings and caveats that apply to the study as a whole: Compared with non-shared clonotypes, the clonotypes found in all four sorted-subset donors had higher generation probabilities. Because the study included a small number of donors, the genetic and exposure-history diversity represented was limited. Sampling was limited to blood, and TCR repertoires in tissue likely differ from TCR repertoires in blood. Even with the large sequencing depth, rarefaction of the sorted-subset datasets indicated that sequencing was incomplete. Based on pairwise subsampling, the degree of clonotype sharing among donors was expected to be affected by sequencing depth. About 5% of naive CD4, 3.5% of naive CD8, about 2.5% of memory CD4, and around 0.42% of memory CD8 clonotypes were shared across several donors. Larger estimated clonotype richness was generally found for naive subsets than for memory subsets.

Using the deep immunoSEQ assay, TCR CDR3 regions were amplified from genomic DNA by multiplex PCR. Extracted genomic DNA from each cell subset was spread evenly across all wells of several immunoSEQ 96-well plates, with each plate serving as a replicate. For sorted subsets, each replicate PCR was loaded with approximately 200 ng genomic DNA, equivalent to 25,000 to 35,000 T cell genomes. Purified libraries were quantified with a Qubit 3.0 fluorometer, sized on a Bioanalyzer 2100, and re-quantified with the KAPA Library Quantification kit. Every immunoSEQ 96-well plate was sequenced on a dedicated single-read 150-cycle Illumina NextSeq 550 flow cell. The published analysis was carried out like this. The immunoSEQ output contained only junctional sequences without quality scores, so filtering could not match that applied to full-length reads. To assign V/J genes and CDR3, sequences were annotated using PyIR, a Python wrapper for IgBLAST v1.9, with IMGT germline references. Any read was removed if the V/J assignment was weak (E-value above 1e-6), the CDR3 was missing, or the read contained stop codons, out-of-frame junctions, or ambiguous translated residues. A V3J clonotype was defined by an identical inferred V gene, J gene, and CDR3 amino acid sequence. The percentage overlap between two repertoires was calculated by dividing the number of shared unique clonotypes by the size of the smaller repertoire. Repertoire richness was assessed with RTK rarefaction, the Chao1 estimator, and Recon v2.1 estimates of unobserved clonotypes. Generation probabilities for all TCRbeta clonotypes obtained by the gDNA method from four donors were computed using OLGA. The table comes from immuneACCESS by way of TCRdb, which keeps in-frame sequences with V and J called. Part of the clones is missing from these tables; in studies checked, under half for an unresolved V gene and the rest for unknown reasons. V and J calls and clone size are copied from that table; D and trimming were computed from the DNA. Here the sample has about 2.1 million clones; 85% to 95% occur a single time. The leading ten clones occupy roughly 1.7% of the sample.

The CDR3 numbers 15 residues from cysteine through phenylalanine. The retained sequence is limited to the CDR3, 45 bases, with the frame set at the first base. From V the trimming removes 5 bases and from J it removes 4 bases, while the gene matches leave 6 bases of the junction unaccounted for. The germline V gene (reference sequence) supplies CDR1 MNHEY and CDR2 SMNVEV. For the CD8 naive samples, CD45RO-negative cells were positively selected for CCR7, yielding a CD45RA+CCR7+ population from which TemRA cells were excluded. Healthy HIV-negative adults with no recently reported acute infections or vaccinations were included as donors. Every donor was a Caucasian adult residing in Nashville, Tennessee, USA. Blood was obtained by leukapheresis, after which PBMCs were separated by Ficoll-Histopaque density gradient centrifugation and cryopreserved in liquid nitrogen vapor phase. Purity and quantity of every magnetically sorted T cell population were checked by analytical flow cytometry. Genomic DNA was isolated from every sorted fraction and measured by UV absorbance on a Nanodrop 2000c.

The receptor was isolated from a man between 18 and 29 years old in good health. Some clones in this sample may be carry-over from other donors' samples. The receptor chain draws on TRBV27 and TRBJ2-3; 10 middle bases align to TRBD1. Sequencing was done on a sample of naive CD8+ T cells from PBMCs. Per the publication, the cell subset or site label means: CD45RA+CCR7+. The CDR3 here reads CASSVRQGAPDTQYF. The nucleotide sequence is TGTGCCAGCAGTGTGAGACAGGGGGCCCCAGATACGCAGTATTTT.